The clone carrying this T cell receptor (beta chain) was counted between two and nine times. The data were obtained in a study of T-cell memory formation after mild COVID-19. V gave up 6 bases and J gave up 0 bases, with 8 bases separating them. The CDR3 contains 13 residues. From the 5' RACE reads, TCRdb called clonotypes with MiXCR, one entry per CDR3 protein. There are roughly 500,000 distinct CDR3 sequences in the sample; approximately 20% occur only once, and around 13% lies in the top ten. J is TRBJ1-1 and V is TRBV12-3 or TRBV12-4; no firm D call. The sequence came from an adult woman who had mild COVID-19 (a few samples of this study predate the infection). Cell type and time point are not known. The sample was PBMCs or a T cell subset sorted from them (not recorded which). CDR3 residues: CASRPLLNTEAFF. The CDR3 region has the DNA TGTGCCAGCAGACCTTTGCTGAACACTGAAGCTTTCTTT.